These 30 T cell receptor beta chains came from one sample sequenced in a study of shared clonotypes between healthy human individuals. The naive CD8 subset, CD45RO-negative cells positively selected for CCR7, excluded terminally differentiated effector memory CD45RA+ cells. Profiled with immunoSEQ multiplex PCR; TCRdb holds only in-frame clones, not every one. This repertoire shows about 2.2 million clones, approximately 92% found once; its top ten account for more than 1.5%. Sequenced material: naive CD8+ T cells from PBMCs. All receptors come from a man aged 18 to 35 in good health. Some clones in this sample may be carry-over from other donors' samples.

The rearrangement uses TRBV5-4 and TRBJ2-7; 7 bases fit TRBD2. The CDR3 contains 13 residues. With 3 bases clipped from V and 0 bases from J, the junction kept 0 bases outside the gene matches. Looked up from germline, CDR1 is SGHNT and CDR2 is YYREEE (reference sequence). CDR3 coding DNA: TGTGCCAGCAGCTGGGGGGGCTCCTACGAGCAGTACTTC. Its translation is CASSWGGSYEQYF.

This clone was counted only a few times. This same CDR3 is encoded by further DNA sequences in the sample. The chain couples TRBV11-2 to TRBJ2-7, with no clear D. The length of the CDR3 is 12 residues. The germline gives CDR1 SGHAT, CDR2 FQNNGV. Trimming left V 8 bases short and J 3 bases short, with 11 bases between. The CDR3 loop is CASGRIRYEQYF. The DNA for the CDR3 is TGTGCCAGCGGGCGTATCCGCTACGAGCAGTACTTC.

The V gene is TRBV5-1, the J gene TRBJ2-2; D remains unclear. Germline lookup yields CDR1 SGHRS and CDR2 YFSETQ. The CDR3 totals 15 residues. V shed 4 bases and J shed 9 bases, with 19 bases lying between them. CDR3 in DNA: TGCGCCAGCAGCCCACAGAGACTTCCTCCGAGGGAGCTGTTTTTT. This codes for CASSPQRLPPRELFF.

This clone was seen once. The rearrangement links TRBV30 to TRBJ2-7, with TRBD1 as a possible D gene (6 bases). The CDR3 totals 12 residues. The germline gives CDR1 GTSNPN, CDR2 SVGIG (reference sequence). V was shortened by 8 bases and J by 1 base, with 12 bases between the two germline ends. The CDR3 spells CAQSQGSYEQYF. Written as DNA, the CDR3 is TGTGCCCAAAGCCAGGGGTCCTACGAGCAGTACTTC.

Worth noting for this clone: Other DNA sequences in this sample translate to the same CDR3. The rearrangement joins TRBV5-4 to TRBJ2-7; D is possibly TRBD1 or TRBD2 (5 bases each). CDR3 size: 14 residues. Germline V lookup: CDR1 SGHNT, CDR2 YYREEE (reference sequence). Trimming left V 0 bases short and J 0 bases short, with 7 bases between. The CDR3 here is CASSLGGSSYEQYF. CDR3 nucleotides: TGTGCCAGCAGCTTGGGGGGGAGCTCCTACGAGCAGTACTTC.

The rearrangement joins TRBV7-9 to TRBJ2-7; possibly TRBD2 for D (6 bases). Trimming cost V 2 bases and J 0 bases, with 8 bases left between them. This CDR3 contains 14 residues. Looked up from germline, CDR1 is SEHNR and CDR2 is FQNEAQ (reference sequence). In nucleotides, the CDR3 is TGTGCCAGCAGCTTAAGGACTAACTCCTACGAGCAGTACTTC. Its translation is CASSLRTNSYEQYF.

This clone appeared once. This sequence joins TRBV10-2 and TRBJ2-7; D is possibly TRBD1 (5 bases). Per the germline V gene, CDR1 is WSHSY and CDR2 is SAAADI. The CDR3 is 13 amino acids. The V and J ends lost 6 bases and 3 bases respectively, with 12 bases between them. CDR3 region: CASSLTGNYEQYF. CDR3 bases: TGCGCCAGCAGCCTTACAGGAAACTACGAGCAGTACTTC.

This chain uses TRBV5-6 with TRBJ2-2; 7 bases match TRBD2. V lost 6 bases to trimming and J lost 6 bases; unmatched junction nucleotides: 5. The CDR3 runs to 13 residues. Germline CDR1 reads SGHDT; CDR2 reads YYEEEE. This CDR3 is CASNPSGAGELFF. CDR3 bases: TGTGCCAGCAACCCTAGCGGAGCCGGGGAGCTGTTTTTT.

This chain connects TRBV5-6 to TRBJ2-7, with D maybe TRBD2 (6 bases). Germline V gene lookup returns CDR1 SGHDT and CDR2 YYEEEE. The ends were cut back, 3 bases at V and 2 bases at J, with 12 bases in the middle. The CDR3 totals 14 residues. The CDR3 region has the DNA TGTGCCAGCAGCTCGCACGGACTAACCTACGAGCAGTACTTC. This gives the protein CASSSHGLTYEQYF.

The chain recombines TRBV5-8 with TRBJ1-5; TRBD1 agrees at 11 bases. CDR1 and CDR2 (germline): SGHTS, YDEGEE. The J segment lost 4 bases and the V segment lost 3 bases, leaving 3 bases of the junction unmatched. This CDR3 region has 15 residues. The CDR3 protein is CASSWGTGGNQPQHF. The CDR3, as DNA: TGTGCCAGCAGCTGGGGGACAGGGGGGAATCAGCCCCAGCATTTT.

The rearrangement links TRBV2 to TRBJ1-1; the D is unclear. The CDR3 length is 13 residues. Between the trimmed V and J ends, which lost 7 bases and 0 bases, there was a span of 9 bases. The germline V gene has CDR1 SNHLY and CDR2 FYNNEI. CDR3 sequence reads: CASISVVNTEAFF. The DNA for the CDR3 is TGTGCCAGCATAAGCGTAGTGAACACTGAAGCTTTCTTT.

A few counts support this clone. Distinct nucleotide sequences in the sample also encode this CDR3. The gene calls are TRBV4-2 and TRBJ1-2; TRBD1 might be the D (5 bases). V gave up 3 bases and J gave up 8 bases, with 10 bases separating them. CDR3 length: 12 residues. The germline V gene encodes CDR1 LGHNA and CDR2 YNFKEQ. CDR3 in DNA: TGTGCCAGCAGCCAGGGGGGTGGAGGCTACACCTTC. Protein: CASSQGGGGYTF.

V and J are TRBV15 and TRBJ2-1; maybe TRBD2 (5 bases). This CDR3 comprises 15 residues. CDR1 and CDR2 (germline): LNHNV, YYDKDF (reference sequence). V lost 5 bases, J lost 6 bases, and 17 bases lay in between. CDR3 nucleotides: TGTGCCACCAGCCCTACTAGATCGGGCCTCAATGAGCAGTTCTTC. This encodes CATSPTRSGLNEQFF.

The chain employs TRBV9 and TRBJ1-5; unclear D gene. CDR1 is SGDLS, CDR2 YYNGEE, per germline. The CDR3 loop spans 15 amino acids. V dropped 0 bases and J dropped 4 bases, with 11 bases sitting between them. In nucleotides, the CDR3 is TGTGCCAGCAGCGTAGAGGACGCGGTGAATCAGCCCCAGCATTTT. Translation gives CASSVEDAVNQPQHF.

The J gene is TRBJ2-7, the V gene TRBV27, with a weak D call TRBD2 (7 bases). The CDR3 totals 11 residues. Trimming shortened V by 8 bases and J by 4 bases, and 9 bases separated the two germline ends. Germline V gene data show CDR1 as MNHEY and CDR2 as SMNVEV (reference sequence). The CDR3 loop is CASGGAYEQYF. The CDR3 DNA follows: TGTGCCAGCGGGGGGGCGTACGAGCAGTACTTC.

This rearrangement joins TRBV13 to TRBJ2-1; the D is unclear. CDR1 is PRHDT, CDR2 FYEKMQ, per germline (reference sequence). V lost 5 bases, J lost 1 base, and 15 bases lay in between. The CDR3 runs 16 residues. The CDR3 nucleotides read TGTGCCAGCAGCCCCGGACGGTTGCCTTCCTACAATGAGCAGTTCTTC. It is translated as CASSPGRLPSYNEQFF.

This clone appeared a single time. J is TRBJ2-7 and V is TRBV7-2; 8 positions agree with TRBD2. From germline, CDR1 is SGHTA and CDR2 FQGNSA. The trim removed 2 bases at V and 0 bases at J, leaving 6 bases unmatched. This CDR3 spans 16 amino acids. The CDR3: CASSLKASGFSYEQYF. The DNA for the CDR3 is TGTGCCAGCAGCTTAAAGGCTAGCGGGTTCTCCTACGAGCAGTACTTC.

The chain carries TRBV13 and TRBJ1-4, with D hard to call. In germline, CDR1 is PRHDT, CDR2 FYEKMQ (reference sequence). The CDR3 runs 13 residues. V was clipped by 3 bases and J by 3 bases, with 5 bases between them. CDR3 DNA: TGTGCCAGCAGCTTTGGGCCTAATGAAAAACTGTTTTTT. It specifies CASSFGPNEKLFF.

Notes on this clone: This sample also contains other DNA sequences that code for the same CDR3. The chain employs TRBV7-9 and TRBJ1-1; D is unresolved. Germline loops: CDR1 SEHNR, CDR2 FQNEAQ (reference sequence). V lost 5 bases to trimming and J lost 5 bases, with 9 bases between them. The CDR3 sequence is 12 residues long. CDR3 protein: CASSLSGTEAFF. The CDR3 region has the DNA TGTGCCAGCAGCCTTAGCGGGACTGAAGCTTTCTTT. The variable domain in full, completed from reference TRBV7-9 and TRBJ1-1, reads DTGVSQNPRHKITKRGQNVTFRCDPISEHNRLYWYRQTLGQGPEFLTYFQNEAQLEKSRLLSDRFSAERPKGSFSTLEIQRTEQGDSAMYLCASSLSGTEAFFGQGTRLTVV.

This clone was picked up one time. The CDR3 DNA follows: TGTGCCAGCAGCGTCGGATTCAATCAGCCCCAGCATTTT. Protein: CASSVGFNQPQHF. This chain connects TRBV9 to TRBJ1-5; D is ambiguous. This CDR3 comprises 13 residues. V lost 2 bases, J lost 3 bases, and 6 bases lay in between. Per germline, CDR1 SGDLS and CDR2 YYNGEE. The full variable domain, rest sourced from reference TRBV9 and TRBJ1-5, is DSGVTQTPKHLITATGQRVTLRCSPRSGDLSVYWYQQSLDQGLQFLIQYYNGEERAKGNILERFSAQQFPDLHSELNLSSLELGDSALYFCASSVGFNQPQHFGDGTRLSIL.

The J gene is TRBJ2-1, the V gene TRBV2; TRBD2 agrees at 14 bases. In germline, CDR1 is SNHLY, CDR2 FYNNEI. The CDR3 is 18 residues long. V was clipped by 4 bases and J by 2 bases; unmatched bases: 7. The CDR3 region has the DNA TGTGCCAGCAGTGCCGGGACTAGCGGGAGTGGCGCCTACAATGAGCAGTTCTTC. Translating it yields CASSAGTSGSGAYNEQFF. The full variable domain, rest sourced from reference TRBV2 and TRBJ2-1, is EPEVTQTPSHQVTQMGQEVILRCVPISNHLYFYWYRQILGQKVEFLVSFYNNEISEKSEIFDDQFSVERPDGSNFTLKIRSTKLEDSAMYFCASSAGTSGSGAYNEQFFGPGTRLTVL.

The V call is TRBV6-1, the J call TRBJ2-7; perhaps TRBD1 as D (5 bases). The CDR3 extends over 14 amino acids. Germline V lookup: CDR1 MNHNS, CDR2 SASEGT. V shed 8 bases and J shed 3 bases, with 17 bases lying between them. In nucleotides, the CDR3 is TGTGCCAGCGGGTCCCACAGGCTCTACTACGAGCAGTACTTC. Its translation: CASGSHRLYYEQYF.

This clone has just one count. The genes are TRBV9 and TRBJ2-1, with 9 bases matching TRBD2. CDR3 length equals 14 residues. Trimming took 0 bases from V and 9 from J; bases not matched to a gene: 4. CDR1 is SGDLS and CDR2 is YYNGEE in the germline V gene. The CDR3 DNA sequence: TGTGCCAGCAGCGTAGCTAGAGCGGGGGGTGAGCAGTTCTTC. This encodes CASSVARAGGEQFF.

The V call is TRBV7-9, the J call TRBJ2-5; TRBD1 might be the D (7 bases). Germline V lookup: CDR1 SEHNR, CDR2 FQNEAQ (reference sequence). The CDR3 sequence is 16 residues long. V shed 5 bases and J shed 2 bases, with 18 bases lying between them. The DNA of the CDR3 is TGTGCCAGCAGCACCAGACAGGGAGGTGAGCAAGAGACCCAGTACTTC. This sequence encodes CASSTRQGGEQETQYF.

The V and J genes are TRBV5-6 and TRBJ1-5; 8 bases are shared with TRBD1. The V segment lost 3 bases and the J segment 2 bases; nucleotides outside the gene matches: 13. The CDR3 length is 18 residues. The germline V gene encodes CDR1 SGHDT and CDR2 YYEEEE. CDR3 coding DNA: TGTGCCAGCAGCTACACAAGACAGGGGTTGGATGGCAATCAGCCCCAGCATTTT. The encoded protein is CASSYTRQGLDGNQPQHF.

The rearrangement links TRBV7-9 to TRBJ2-3, with D perhaps matching TRBD1 (6 bases). The V gene lost 6 bases and the J gene lost 6 bases, with 19 bases spanning the gap. The CDR3 runs to 15 residues. Germline values: CDR1 SEHNR, CDR2 FQNEAQ (reference sequence). CDR3 nucleotides: TGTGCCAGCAGACAGGGAATTGGGACGGAGGATACGCAGTATTTT. Protein sequence: CASRQGIGTEDTQYF. The whole variable domain, filled in from reference TRBV7-9 and TRBJ2-3, reads DTGVSQNPRHKITKRGQNVTFRCDPISEHNRLYWYRQTLGQGPEFLTYFQNEAQLEKSRLLSDRFSAERPKGSFSTLEIQRTEQGDSAMYLCASRQGIGTEDTQYFGPGTRLTVL.

The chain has TRBV9 and TRBJ1-2, with 8 positions matching TRBD1. The CDR3 consists of 15 residues. The V and J ends lost 4 bases and 6 bases, in that order; junction bases with no gene match: 11. Germline V gives CDR1 SGDLS, CDR2 YYNGEE. The CDR3 reads CASSTTGTGSDGYTF. The DNA of the CDR3 is TGTGCCAGCAGCACCACCGGGACAGGATCTGATGGCTACACCTTC.

This clone was counted once. V and J are TRBV28 and TRBJ2-1; D is tentatively TRBD1 or TRBD2 (5 bases each). Germline CDR1 and CDR2: MDHEN and SYDVKM. This CDR3 region has 15 residues. Trimming took 6 bases from V and 0 from J, leaving 12 bases between them. The CDR3 DNA reads TGTGCCAGCAGCGACCGGGACCACTCCTACAATGAGCAGTTCTTC. Translating gives CASSDRDHSYNEQFF.

The gene calls are TRBV5-5 and TRBJ2-5; D is unclear. The germline V gene has CDR1 SGHKS and CDR2 YYEKEE (reference sequence). V lost 1 base, J lost 0 bases, and 10 bases lay in between. The CDR3 totals 15 residues. The CDR3 loop is CASSLTLANQETQYF. The CDR3, as DNA: TGTGCCAGCAGCTTGACTTTGGCAAACCAAGAGACCCAGTACTTC.

The rearrangement uses TRBV12-5 and TRBJ1-2; no reliable D call. From germline, CDR1 is LGHNT and CDR2 FRNRAP. Between the trimmed V and J ends, which lost 6 bases and 3 bases, there was a span of 11 bases. This CDR3 is 13 amino acids long. The CDR3 sequence: CASGPTADYGYTF. The CDR3 DNA follows: TGTGCTAGTGGGCCCACAGCAGACTATGGCTACACCTTC.